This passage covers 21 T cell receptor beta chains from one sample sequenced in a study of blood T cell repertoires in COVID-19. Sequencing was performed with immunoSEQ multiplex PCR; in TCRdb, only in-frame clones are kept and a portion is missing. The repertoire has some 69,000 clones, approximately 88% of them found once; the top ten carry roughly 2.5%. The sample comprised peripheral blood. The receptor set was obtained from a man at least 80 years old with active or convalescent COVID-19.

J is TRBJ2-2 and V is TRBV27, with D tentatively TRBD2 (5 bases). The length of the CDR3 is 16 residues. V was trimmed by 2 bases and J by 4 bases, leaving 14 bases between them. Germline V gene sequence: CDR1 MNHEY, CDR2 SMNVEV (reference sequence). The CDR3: CASSLKGLGGTGELFF. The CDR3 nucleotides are TGTGCCAGCAGTTTAAAGGGTCTAGGAGGCACCGGGGAGCTGTTTTTT.

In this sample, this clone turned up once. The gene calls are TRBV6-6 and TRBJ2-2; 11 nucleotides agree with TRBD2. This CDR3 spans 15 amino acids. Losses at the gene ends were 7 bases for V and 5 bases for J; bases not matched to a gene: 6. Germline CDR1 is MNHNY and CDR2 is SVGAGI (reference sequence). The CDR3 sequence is CASISSGRGTGELFF. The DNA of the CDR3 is TGTGCCAGCATCAGTAGCGGGAGGGGTACCGGGGAGCTGTTTTTT.

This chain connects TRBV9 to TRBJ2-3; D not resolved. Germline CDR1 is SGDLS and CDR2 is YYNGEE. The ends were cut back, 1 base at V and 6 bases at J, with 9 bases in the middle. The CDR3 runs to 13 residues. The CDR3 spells CASSVLWADTQYF. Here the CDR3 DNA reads TGTGCCAGCAGCGTACTGTGGGCGGATACGCAGTATTTT.

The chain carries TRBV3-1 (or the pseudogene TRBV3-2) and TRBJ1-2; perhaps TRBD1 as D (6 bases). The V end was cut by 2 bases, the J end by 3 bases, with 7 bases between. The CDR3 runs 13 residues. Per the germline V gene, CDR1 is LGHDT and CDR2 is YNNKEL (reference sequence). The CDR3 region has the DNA TGTGCCAGCAGCCAAAACAGGGACTATGGCTACACCTTC. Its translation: CASSQNRDYGYTF.

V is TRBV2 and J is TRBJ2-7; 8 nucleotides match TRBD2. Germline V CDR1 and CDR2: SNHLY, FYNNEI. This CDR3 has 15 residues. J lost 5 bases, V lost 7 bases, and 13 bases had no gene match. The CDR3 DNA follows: TGTGCCAGCACTTACGGACTAGCTTCAAACCACGAGCAGTACTTC. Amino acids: CASTYGLASNHEQYF.

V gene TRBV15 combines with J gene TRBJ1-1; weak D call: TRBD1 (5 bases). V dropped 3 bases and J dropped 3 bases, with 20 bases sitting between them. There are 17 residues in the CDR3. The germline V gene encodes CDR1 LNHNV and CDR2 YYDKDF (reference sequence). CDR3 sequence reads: CATSRPGTGSQDTEAFF. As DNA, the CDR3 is TGTGCCACCAGCAGGCCAGGGACTGGGTCTCAGGACACTGAAGCTTTCTTT.

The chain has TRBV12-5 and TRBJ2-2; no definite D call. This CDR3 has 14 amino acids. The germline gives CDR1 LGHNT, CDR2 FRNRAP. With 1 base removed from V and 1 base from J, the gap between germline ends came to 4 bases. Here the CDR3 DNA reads TGTGCTAGTGGTTTGGACGGGAACACCGGGGAGCTGTTTTTT. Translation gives CASGLDGNTGELFF. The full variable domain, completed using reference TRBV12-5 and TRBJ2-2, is DARVTQTPRHKVTEMGQEVTMRCQPILGHNTVFWYRQTMMQGLELLAYFRNRAPLDDSGMPKDRFSAEMPDATLATLKIQPSEPRDSAVYFCASGLDGNTGELFFGEGSRLTVL.

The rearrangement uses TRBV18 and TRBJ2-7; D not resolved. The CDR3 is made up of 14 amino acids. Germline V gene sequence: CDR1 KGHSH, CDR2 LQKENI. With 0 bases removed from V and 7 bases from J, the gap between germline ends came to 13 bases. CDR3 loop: CASSPPHPGGEQYF. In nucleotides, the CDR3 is TGTGCCAGCTCACCACCACACCCAGGTGGGGAGCAGTACTTC.

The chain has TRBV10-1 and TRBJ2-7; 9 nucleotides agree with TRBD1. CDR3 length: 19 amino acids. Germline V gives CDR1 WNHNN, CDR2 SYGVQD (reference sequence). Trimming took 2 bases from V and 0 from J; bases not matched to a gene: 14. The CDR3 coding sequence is TGCGCCAGCAGTGAGAATCGCGGGGACCGGGACAGGGCCTCCTACGAGCAGTACTTC. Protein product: CASSENRGDRDRASYEQYF.

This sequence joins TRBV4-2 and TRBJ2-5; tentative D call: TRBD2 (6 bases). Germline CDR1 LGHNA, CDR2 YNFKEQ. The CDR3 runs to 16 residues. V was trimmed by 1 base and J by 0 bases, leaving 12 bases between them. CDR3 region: CASSQGVADDQETQYF. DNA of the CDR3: TGTGCCAGCAGCCAAGGTGTAGCGGATGACCAAGAGACCCAGTACTTC.

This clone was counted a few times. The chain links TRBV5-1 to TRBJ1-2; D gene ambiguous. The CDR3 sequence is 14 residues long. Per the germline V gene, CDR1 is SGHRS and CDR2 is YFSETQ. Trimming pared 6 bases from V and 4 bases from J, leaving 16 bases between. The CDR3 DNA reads TGCGCCAGCAAGTTCGAGGGTCCCCTCTATGGCTACACCTTC. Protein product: CASKFEGPLYGYTF.

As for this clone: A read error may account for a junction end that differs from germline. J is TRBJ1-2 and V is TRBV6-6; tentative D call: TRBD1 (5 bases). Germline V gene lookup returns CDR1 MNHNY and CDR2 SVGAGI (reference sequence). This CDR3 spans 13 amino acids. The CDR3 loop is CASSYSRDSVYTF. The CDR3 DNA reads TGTGCCAGCAGCTACTCCAGGGATAGTGTCTACACCTTC.

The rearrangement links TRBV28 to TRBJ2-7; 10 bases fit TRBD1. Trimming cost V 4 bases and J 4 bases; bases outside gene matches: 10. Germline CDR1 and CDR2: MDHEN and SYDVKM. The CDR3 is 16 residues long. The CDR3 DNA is TGTGCCAGCAGTTCCCCGGGACAGGGGTTTTTTTACGAGCAGTACTTC. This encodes CASSSPGQGFFYEQYF.

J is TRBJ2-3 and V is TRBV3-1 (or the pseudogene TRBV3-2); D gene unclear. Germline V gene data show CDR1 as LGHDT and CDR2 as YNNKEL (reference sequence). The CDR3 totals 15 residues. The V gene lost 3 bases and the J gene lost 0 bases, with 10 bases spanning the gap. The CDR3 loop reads CASSHIGGSTDTQYF. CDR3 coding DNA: TGTGCCAGCAGCCATATTGGCGGAAGCACAGATACGCAGTATTTT.

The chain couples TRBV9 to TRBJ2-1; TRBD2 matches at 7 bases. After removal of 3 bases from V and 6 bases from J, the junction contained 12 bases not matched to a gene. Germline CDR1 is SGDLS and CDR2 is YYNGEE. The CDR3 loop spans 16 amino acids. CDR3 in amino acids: CASSAPIEGGPNEQFF. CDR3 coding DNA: TGTGCCAGCAGCGCCCCTATCGAGGGAGGGCCCAATGAGCAGTTCTTC.

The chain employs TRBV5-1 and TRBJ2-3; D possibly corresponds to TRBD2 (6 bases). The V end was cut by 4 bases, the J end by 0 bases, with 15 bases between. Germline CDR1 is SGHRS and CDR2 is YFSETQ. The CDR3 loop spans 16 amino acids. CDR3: CASSVDGLTSTDTQYF. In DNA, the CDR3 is TGCGCCAGCAGCGTAGACGGACTAACTAGCACAGATACGCAGTATTTT. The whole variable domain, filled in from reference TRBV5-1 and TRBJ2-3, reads KAGVTQTPRYLIKTRGQQVTLSCSPISGHRSVSWYQQTPGQGLQFLFEYFSETQRNKGNFPGRFSGRQFSNSRSEMNVSTLELGDSALYLCASSVDGLTSTDTQYFGPGTRLTVL.

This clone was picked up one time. The CDR3 loop reads CASSPAGGYGYTF. The CDR3 DNA reads TGCGCCAGCAGCCCGGCAGGGGGGTATGGCTACACCTTC. The rearrangement links TRBV5-1 to TRBJ1-2, with TRBD1 matching over 7 bases. J lost 5 bases, V lost 4 bases, and 5 bases had no gene match. This CDR3 is built from 13 residues. Germline CDR1 reads SGHRS; CDR2 reads YFSETQ.

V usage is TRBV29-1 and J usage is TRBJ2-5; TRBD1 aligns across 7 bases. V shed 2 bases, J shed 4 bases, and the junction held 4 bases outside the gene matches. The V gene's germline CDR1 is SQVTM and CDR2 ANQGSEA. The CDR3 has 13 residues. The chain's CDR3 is CSVERGQGETQYF. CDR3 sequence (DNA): TGCAGCGTTGAAAGGGGGCAGGGAGAGACCCAGTACTTC.

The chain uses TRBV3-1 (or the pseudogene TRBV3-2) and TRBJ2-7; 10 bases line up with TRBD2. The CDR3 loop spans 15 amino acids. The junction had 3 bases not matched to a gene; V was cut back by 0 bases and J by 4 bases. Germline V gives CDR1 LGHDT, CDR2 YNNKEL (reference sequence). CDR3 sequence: CASSQDASGGYEQYF. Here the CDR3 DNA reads TGTGCCAGCAGCCAAGACGCTAGCGGGGGTTACGAGCAGTACTTC.

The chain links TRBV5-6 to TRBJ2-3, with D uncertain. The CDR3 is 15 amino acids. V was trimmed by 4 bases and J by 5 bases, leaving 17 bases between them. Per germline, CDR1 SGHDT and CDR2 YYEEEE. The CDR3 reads CASSRRGGDGDTQYF. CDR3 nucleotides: TGTGCCAGCAGCCGAAGAGGTGGAGACGGAGATACGCAGTATTTT.

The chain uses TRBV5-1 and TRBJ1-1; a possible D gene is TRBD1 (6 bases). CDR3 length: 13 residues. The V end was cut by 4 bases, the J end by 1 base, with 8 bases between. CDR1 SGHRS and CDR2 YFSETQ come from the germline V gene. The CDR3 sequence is CASSLQGNTEAFF. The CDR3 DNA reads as TGCGCCAGCAGCCTACAGGGGAACACTGAAGCTTTCTTT. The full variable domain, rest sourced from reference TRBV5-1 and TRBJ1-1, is KAGVTQTPRYLIKTRGQQVTLSCSPISGHRSVSWYQQTPGQGLQFLFEYFSETQRNKGNFPGRFSGRQFSNSRSEMNVSTLELGDSALYLCASSLQGNTEAFFGQGTRLTVV.